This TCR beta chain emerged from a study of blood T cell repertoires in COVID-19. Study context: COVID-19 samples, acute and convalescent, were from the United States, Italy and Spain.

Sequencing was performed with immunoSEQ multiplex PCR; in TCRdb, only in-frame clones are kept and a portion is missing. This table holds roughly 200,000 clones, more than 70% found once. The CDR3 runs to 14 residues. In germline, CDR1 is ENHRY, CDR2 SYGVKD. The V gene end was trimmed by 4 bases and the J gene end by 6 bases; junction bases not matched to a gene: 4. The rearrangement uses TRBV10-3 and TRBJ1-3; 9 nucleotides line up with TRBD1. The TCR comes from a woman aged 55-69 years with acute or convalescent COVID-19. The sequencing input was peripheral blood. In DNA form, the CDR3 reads TGTGCCATCAGTGTAACAGGGGGCGAAAACACCATATATTTT. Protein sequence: CAISVTGGENTIYF.